The 11 T cell receptor beta chains below all came from one sample that was sequenced in a study of metastatic and nonmetastatic thyroid tumors. Thyroid surgery had not been preceded by any treatment in any patient. TCRdb reanalyzed the PCR reads with MiXCR. The sample has about 92,000 clones; 15% are singletons. The material sequenced was blood. The receptors here all came from a female donor with papillary thyroid cancer or a benign thyroid nodule (not recorded which). Some clones in this sample may be carry-over from other donors' samples.

The sample holds many counts of this clone. This rearrangement joins TRBV7-8 to TRBJ1-2; D perhaps matches TRBD1 (6 bases). This CDR3 spans 14 amino acids. CDR1 and CDR2 from the germline V gene are SGHVS and FQNEAQ. Between the trimmed V and J ends, which lost 5 bases and 8 bases, there was a span of 18 bases. CDR3 sequence (DNA): TGTGCCAGCAGCAACAGGGTAGTGGAGGAGGGCTACACCTTC. It encodes CASSNRVVEEGYTF.

With regard to this clone: A much bigger clone sits one base away, suggesting this may be a read error. Additional DNA sequences in this sample encode the identical CDR3. The V and J genes are TRBV7-3 and TRBJ2-3; tentatively, D is TRBD1 (7 bases). Germline V gives CDR1 SGHTA, CDR2 FQGTGA. This CDR3 spans 15 amino acids. V lost 3 bases, J lost 2 bases, and 12 bases lay in between. This chain's CDR3 is CASSFGGGLTDTQYF. CDR3 bases: TGTGCCAGCAGCTTTGGAGGGGGCCTCACAGATACGCAGTATTTT.

The chain links TRBV6-2 or TRBV6-3 to TRBJ2-7; tentative D call: TRBD2 (6 bases). Trimming took off 1 base at V and 3 bases at J, with 19 bases between the two ends. In germline, CDR1 is MNHEY, CDR2 SVGEGT. The CDR3 runs 17 residues. The DNA for the CDR3 is TGTGCCAGCAGTTACTTTCCGTTATCGGGGGAATACTACGAGCAGTACTTC. Translated, it gives CASSYFPLSGEYYEQYF.

This chain uses TRBV6-2 or TRBV6-3 with TRBJ1-2; D is possibly TRBD1 (5 bases). Germline-derived CDR1 and CDR2 are MNHEY and SVGEGT. The CDR3 is 14 amino acids. The V and J ends lost 8 bases and 4 bases respectively, with 17 bases between them. The CDR3 loop is CASRTSTVFYGYTF. In DNA form, the CDR3 reads TGTGCCAGCCGAACCTCGACAGTCTTCTATGGCTACACCTTC.

To note about this clone: Possible read error: a much larger clone is one base away. The sample holds other DNA sequences that translate to the same CDR3. The chain couples TRBV5-1 to TRBJ1-1; unclear D gene. Germline CDR1 reads SGHRS; CDR2 reads YFSETQ. This CDR3 comprises 13 residues. DNA of the CDR3: TGCGCCAGCAGCTTGGAGAGGGTGTCTGAAGCCTTCTTT. Its protein product is CASSLERVSEAFF.

This clone was detected many times. The gene calls are TRBV25-1 and TRBJ2-7, with D possibly matching TRBD1 (6 bases). From germline, CDR1 is MGHDK and CDR2 SYGVNS. The CDR3 is 13 amino acids. V lost 5 bases, J lost 6 bases, and 14 bases lay in between. The CDR3 region is CASSPSVGGEQYF. The CDR3 DNA reads as TGTGCCAGCAGTCCCTCTGTAGGGGGCGAGCAGTACTTC.

This clone occurred many times. The chain combines TRBV6-6 with TRBJ1-5; perhaps TRBD1 as D (5 bases). The length of the CDR3 is 20 residues. V was clipped by 6 bases and J by 2 bases, with 29 bases between them. The V gene's germline CDR1 is MNHNY and CDR2 SVGAGI (reference sequence). CDR3 protein: CASRSPGVGGYGSGNQPQHF. The DNA of the CDR3 is TGTGCCAGCAGATCACCGGGGGTCGGGGGATACGGATCTGGCAATCAGCCCCAGCATTTT.

This clone appeared many times. The chain carries TRBV3-1 and TRBJ2-2; D gene unclear. This CDR3 has 14 residues. Per the germline V gene, CDR1 is LGHDT and CDR2 is YNNKEL (reference sequence). The V and J ends lost 4 bases and 0 bases respectively, with 6 bases between them. CDR3 region: CASSPSTNTGELFF. CDR3 nucleotides: TGTGCCAGCAGCCCCTCAACGAACACCGGGGAGCTGTTTTTT.

This clone was seen repeatedly, ten times or more. The gene calls are TRBV2 and TRBJ1-2; 7 positions match TRBD1. The CDR3 contains 15 residues. Germline CDR1 reads SNHLY; CDR2 reads FYNNEI. V shed 7 bases and J 8 bases; nucleotides not matched to a gene: 16. CDR3 amino acids: CASKRGRVSAKGYTF. CDR3 in DNA: TGTGCCAGCAAAAGGGGGCGAGTCAGCGCTAAGGGCTACACCTTC.

This clone was recorded at least ten times. The chain recombines TRBV6-2 or TRBV6-3 with TRBJ1-2; 11 bases are a match to TRBD1. Germline V lookup: CDR1 MNHEY, CDR2 SVGEGT. The CDR3 covers 15 residues. The J segment lost 4 bases and the V segment lost 6 bases, leaving 7 bases of the junction unmatched. The CDR3 coding sequence is TGTGCCAGCAGGCGGGGACAGGGGGAACTCTATGGCTACACCTTC. Its protein product is CASRRGQGELYGYTF.

This clone was counted only a few times. This rearrangement joins TRBV27 to TRBJ2-7; D perhaps matches TRBD2 (5 bases). Germline V lookup: CDR1 MNHEY, CDR2 SMNVEV (reference sequence). Trimming cost V 4 bases and J 0 bases, with 7 bases left between them. The CDR3 is 13 residues long. CDR3 region: CASSSDFSYEQYF. DNA for the CDR3: TGTGCCAGCAGTTCGGACTTCTCCTACGAGCAGTACTTC.